These 25 T cell receptor beta chains were sequenced from one sample in a study of control samples from healthy donors and cancer patients. TCRdb's table, derived via immunoSEQ multiplex PCR, lists solely in-frame clones and lacks some. The data show about 49,000 clones, 86% seen once. Material for sequencing was PBMCs. These receptors all come from a woman aged 45-59 years with lung cancer.

This clone is a singleton in its sample. CDR3 in amino acids: CASSKDGRDNQPQHF. For the CDR3, the DNA is TGTGCCAGCAGTAAAGACGGGAGAGACAATCAGCCCCAGCATTTT. The rearrangement uses TRBV2 and TRBJ1-5; D is ambiguous. CDR3 length: 15 amino acids. Germline-derived CDR1 and CDR2 are SNHLY and FYNNEI. V dropped 5 bases and J dropped 3 bases, with 14 bases sitting between them.

The rearrangement uses TRBV7-9 and TRBJ2-1, with TRBD2 matching 15 bases. With 4 bases clipped from V and 6 bases from J, the junction kept 7 bases outside the gene matches. In germline, CDR1 is SEHNR, CDR2 FQNEAQ (reference sequence). The CDR3 length is 17 residues. The CDR3 DNA is TGTGCCAGCAGCTACAGAGGGACTAGCGGGGGGTCCAATGAGCAGTTCTTC. This encodes CASSYRGTSGGSNEQFF.

V and J are TRBV11-2 and TRBJ2-7; D remains unclear. V was trimmed by 3 bases and J by 1 base, leaving 10 bases between them. Germline assignment: CDR1 SGHAT and CDR2 FQNNGV. The CDR3 runs to 14 residues. CDR3 protein: CASSLRLLSYEQYF. CDR3 coding DNA: TGTGCCAGCAGCTTGAGGCTCTTATCCTACGAGCAGTACTTC.

The chain links TRBV15 to TRBJ1-4; tentative D call: TRBD1 (5 bases). Germline loops: CDR1 LNHNV, CDR2 YYDKDF (reference sequence). With 3 bases removed from V and 8 bases from J, the gap between germline ends came to 16 bases. The length of the CDR3 is 15 residues. The CDR3 loop is CATSSDKGLGEKLFF. The CDR3 coding sequence is TGTGCCACCAGCAGTGATAAGGGGTTGGGGGAAAAACTGTTTTTT.

This clone turned up a few times. The genes are TRBV30 and TRBJ1-2; D is ambiguous. V lost 2 bases and J lost 0, with 10 bases in between. The length of the CDR3 is 14 residues. The germline V gene has CDR1 GTSNPN and CDR2 SVGIG (reference sequence). CDR3 nucleotides: TGTGCCTGGAGTATAGGCTTTACTAACTATGGCTACACCTTC. As protein: CAWSIGFTNYGYTF. Complete variable domain (other parts from reference TRBV30 and TRBJ1-2): SQTIHQWPATLVQPVGSPLSLECTVEGTSNPNLYWYRQAAGRGLQLLFYSVGIGQISSEVPQNLSASRPQDRQFILSSKKLLLSDSGFYLCAWSIGFTNYGYTFGSGTRLTVV.

This chain connects TRBV5-1 to TRBJ2-2; D possibly matches TRBD1 or TRBD2 (6 bases each). V was trimmed by 5 bases and J by 6 bases, leaving 14 bases between them. CDR3 length: 14 residues. Germline V gene lookup returns CDR1 SGHRS and CDR2 YFSETQ. In DNA, the CDR3 is TGCGCCAGCAGTTGGGCAGGGGAGGCCGGGGAGCTGTTTTTT. Residues: CASSWAGEAGELFF.

V usage is TRBV28 and J usage is TRBJ1-1, with a tentative D call TRBD1 (6 bases). Trimming cost V 2 bases and J 4 bases, with 14 bases left between them. The CDR3 runs 15 residues. CDR1 and CDR2 from the germline V gene are MDHEN and SYDVKM. Written as DNA, the CDR3 is TGTGCCAGCAGTTTAGCAGGGGCGGGGGGCACTGAAGCTTTCTTT. Translating it yields CASSLAGAGGTEAFF. Full variable domain (outside the CDR3, taken from reference TRBV28 and TRBJ1-1): DVKVTQSSRYLVKRTGEKVFLECVQDMDHENMFWYRQDPGLGLRLIYFSYDVKMKEKGDIPEGYSVSREKKERFSLILESASTNQTSMYLCASSLAGAGGTEAFFGQGTRLTVV.

This chain joins TRBV10-3 and TRBJ2-7, with D uncertain. The V end lost 4 bases, the J end lost 0 bases, and 4 bases lay between the germline ends. The CDR3 extends over 12 amino acids. In germline, CDR1 is ENHRY, CDR2 SYGVKD. In nucleotides, the CDR3 is TGTGCCATCAGTGGTAGCTCCTACGAGCAGTACTTC. This gives the protein CAISGSSYEQYF.

In its sample, this clone ranks as large. CDR3: CSAPQGTEAFF. For the CDR3, the DNA is TGCAGTGCACCTCAGGGCACTGAAGCTTTCTTT. The chain recombines TRBV20-1 with TRBJ1-1, with D possibly TRBD1 on 5 matching bases. CDR1 is DFQATT, CDR2 SNEGSKA, per germline (reference sequence). This CDR3 comprises 11 residues. V lost 6 bases, J lost 4 bases, and 9 bases lay in between.

The chain links TRBV4-2 to TRBJ1-1; D is perhaps TRBD1 (5 bases). Germline lookup yields CDR1 LGHNA and CDR2 YNFKEQ. The CDR3 sequence is 15 residues long. V was trimmed by 4 bases and J by 5 bases, leaving 17 bases between them. The CDR3 reads CASSRETRVRTEAFF. The CDR3 coding sequence is TGTGCCAGCAGCCGAGAGACCAGGGTGAGGACTGAAGCTTTCTTT.

This clone has just one count. The genes are TRBV19 and TRBJ2-3; 8 nucleotides match TRBD1. The CDR3 is made up of 16 amino acids. The germline gives CDR1 LNHDA, CDR2 SQIVND (reference sequence). Trimming cost V 0 bases and J 0 bases; bases outside gene matches: 2. Written as DNA, the CDR3 is TGTGCCAGTAGTATAGACAGGGGGCAAAGCACAGATACGCAGTATTTT. Translation: CASSIDRGQSTDTQYF.

This sequence joins TRBV30 and TRBJ1-1; D not certain. CDR1 and CDR2 from the germline V gene are GTSNPN and SVGIG (reference sequence). Trimming pared 3 bases from V and 4 bases from J, leaving 6 bases between. This CDR3 is 11 amino acids long. This chain's CDR3 is CAWRGSTEAFF. CDR3 bases: TGTGCCTGGAGAGGTAGCACTGAAGCTTTCTTT. Full variable domain (rest looked up from reference TRBV30 and TRBJ1-1): SQTIHQWPATLVQPVGSPLSLECTVEGTSNPNLYWYRQAAGRGLQLLFYSVGIGQISSEVPQNLSASRPQDRQFILSSKKLLLSDSGFYLCAWRGSTEAFFGQGTRLTVV.

The J gene is TRBJ1-2, the V gene TRBV18; 7 bases agree with TRBD1. CDR1 is KGHSH and CDR2 is LQKENI in the germline V gene. The CDR3 contains 14 residues. J gave up 5 bases and V 8 bases, and 11 bases lay outside the gene matches. In DNA form, the CDR3 reads TGTGCCAGCACATCGGACAGGAGACCGTATGGCTACACCTTC. The encoded protein is CASTSDRRPYGYTF.

The chain uses TRBV19 and TRBJ1-5; D not certain. Deletions cut 8 bases from V and 6 bases from J, with 8 bases between. The CDR3 is 11 amino acids. Germline V gene data show CDR1 as LNHDA and CDR2 as SQIVND (reference sequence). CDR3 in amino acids: CASGPGQPQHF. The CDR3 nucleotides read TGTGCCAGTGGACCGGGTCAGCCCCAGCATTTT.

The V call is TRBV25-1, the J call TRBJ1-1; D might be TRBD1 (5 bases). The germline CDR1 and CDR2 sequences are MGHDK and SYGVNS. The CDR3 covers 12 residues. V was shortened by 6 bases and J by 0 bases, with 5 bases between the two germline ends. The CDR3 DNA reads as TGTGCCAGCAGACAGGTGAACACTGAAGCTTTCTTT. Translating gives CASRQVNTEAFF.

This CDR3 is CSVEGHRGNTEAFF. CDR3 bases: TGCAGCGTTGAAGGACACAGGGGGAACACTGAAGCTTTCTTT. This chain connects TRBV29-1 to TRBJ1-1; 7 bases fit TRBD1. In germline, CDR1 is SQVTM, CDR2 ANQGSEA. V was pared by 1 base and J by 1 base, with 3 bases of the junction left unmatched. CDR3 length: 14 residues.

The V call is TRBV3-1 (or the pseudogene TRBV3-2), the J call TRBJ2-7; D might be TRBD2 (6 bases). CDR1 is LGHDT, CDR2 YNNKEL, per germline (reference sequence). V lost 0 bases, J lost 2 bases, and 14 bases lay in between. The CDR3 has 16 residues. CDR3 region: CASSQDRGGEAYEQYF. The CDR3 region has the DNA TGTGCCAGCAGCCAAGATCGTGGAGGGGAGGCCTACGAGCAGTACTTC.

The V and J genes are TRBV9 and TRBJ2-5; 10 positions match TRBD1. This CDR3 spans 18 amino acids. In germline, CDR1 is SGDLS, CDR2 YYNGEE. The J segment lost 5 bases and the V segment lost 1 base, leaving 14 bases of the junction unmatched. This CDR3 reads CASSVWWGDRGASETQYF. DNA of the CDR3: TGTGCCAGCAGCGTATGGTGGGGGGACAGGGGTGCCTCCGAGACCCAGTACTTC.

The chain is built from TRBV21-1 and TRBJ2-1; the table's D call TRBD1 went unverified against the DNA. TRBV21-1 has pseudogene status. The CDR3 is made up of 18 amino acids. This CDR3 reads CASIKRNLRGHFYNEQFF. Written as DNA, the CDR3 is TGTGCCAGCATTAAAAGAAACCTTAGGGGACACTTCTACAATGAGCAGTTCTTC.

The chain employs TRBV14 and TRBJ1-2; a possible D gene is TRBD1 (5 bases). CDR1 and CDR2 (germline): SGHDN, FVKESK. The germline V and J ends were trimmed by 4 bases and 8 bases, with 26 bases remaining between them. This CDR3 has 17 residues. CDR3 amino acids: CASSPRVLRGPTGGYTF. In DNA, the CDR3 is TGTGCCAGCAGCCCGAGGGTGCTAAGGGGTCCAACGGGCGGCTACACCTTC.

This rearrangement joins TRBV3-1 (or the pseudogene TRBV3-2) to TRBJ2-2; possible D gene TRBD1, 5 bases. The germline V gene has CDR1 LGHDT and CDR2 YNNKEL (reference sequence). There are 13 residues in the CDR3. The V end was cut by 2 bases, the J end by 9 bases, with 10 bases between. CDR3 region: CASSQLSGWELFF. Here the CDR3 DNA reads TGTGCCAGCAGCCAACTGTCAGGGTGGGAGCTGTTTTTT.

This chain connects TRBV7-2 to TRBJ1-1; no clear D. V shed 5 bases and J shed 0 bases, with 10 bases lying between them. The CDR3 totals 14 residues. Germline V CDR1 and CDR2: SGHTA, FQGNSA. CDR3 amino acids: CASSLDGVNTEAFF. CDR3 DNA sequence: TGTGCCAGCAGCCTCGATGGGGTGAACACTGAAGCTTTCTTT.

J is TRBJ2-7 and V is TRBV19; D could derive from TRBD1 or TRBD2 (5 bases each). V was shortened by 5 bases and J by 0 bases, with 14 bases between the two germline ends. CDR1 and CDR2 (germline): LNHDA, SQIVND (reference sequence). The CDR3 runs 15 residues. The CDR3 is CASSPRDPGSYEQYF. The DNA of the CDR3 is TGTGCCAGTAGTCCCCGGGACCCAGGCTCCTACGAGCAGTACTTC.

The chain uses TRBV28 and TRBJ1-1; 8 nucleotides align to TRBD1. CDR1 and CDR2 (germline): MDHEN, SYDVKM. This CDR3 has 13 residues. The trim removed 6 bases at V and 4 bases at J, leaving 4 bases unmatched. CDR3 coding DNA: TGTGCCAGCAGCCGTACAGGGGGCACTGAAGCTTTCTTT. Translation gives CASSRTGGTEAFF.

This rearrangement joins TRBV7-3 to TRBJ2-5; 8 positions agree with TRBD2. V was pared by 6 bases and J by 5 bases, with 11 bases of the junction left unmatched. There are 15 residues in the CDR3. CDR1 and CDR2 from the germline V gene are SGHTA and FQGTGA. In DNA form, the CDR3 reads TGTGCCAGCAGGTCCCGGATAGCGGGGTGCGAGACCCAGTACTTC. It yields the protein CASRSRIAGCETQYF.